The sequence of this TCR beta chain was determined in a study of blood T cells in healthy people across ages. Findings and limits, study-wide: Naive CD4+ cell counts and diversity both ran higher in long-lived than in aged donors.

CDR3 length: 9 residues. V was shortened by 6 bases and J by 11 bases, with 6 bases between the two germline ends. Primers used in a second PCR of roughly 6 to 11 cycles were a sample-barcoded 5' primer and a J-beta primer mix. TCRdb reprocessed the 5' RACE reads with MiXCR, giving one entry per CDR3 protein. The sample has under 1,000,000 distinct CDR3 sequences; roughly 34% are singletons. Concerning this clonotype itself: No antigen is known for it.

The chain employs TRBV23-1 and TRBJ2-3, with D uncertain. TRBV23-1 is placed among ORFs of uncertain function. The sequence was obtained from a man younger than 35 in good health. Sequenced material: blood. The CDR3 region is CASSQWQYF. Here the CDR3 DNA reads TGCGCCAGCAGCCAGTGGCAGTATTTT.